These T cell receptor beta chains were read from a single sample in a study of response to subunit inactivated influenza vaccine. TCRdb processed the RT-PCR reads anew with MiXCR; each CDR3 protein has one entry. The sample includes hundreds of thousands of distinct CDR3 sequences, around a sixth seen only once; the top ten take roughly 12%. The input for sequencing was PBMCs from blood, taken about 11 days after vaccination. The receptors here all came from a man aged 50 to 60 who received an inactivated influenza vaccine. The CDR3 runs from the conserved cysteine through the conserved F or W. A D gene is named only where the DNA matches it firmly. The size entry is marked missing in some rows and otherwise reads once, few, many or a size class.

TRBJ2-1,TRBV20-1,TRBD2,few,TGCAGTGCTACCCGGATAGCGGGGGGCAACAATGAGCAGTTCTTC,CSATRIAGGNNEQFF
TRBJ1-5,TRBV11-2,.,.,TGTGCCAGCAGCTTTTCCCAGGGGTTCAATCAGCCCCAGCATTTT,CASSFSQGFNQPQHF
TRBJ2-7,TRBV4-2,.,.,TGTGCCAGCAGCCAAGATAAGGGACACGTGTACGAGCAGTACTTC,CASSQDKGHVYEQYF
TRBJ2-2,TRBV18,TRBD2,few,TGTGCCAGCTCACCGATTCCGGGAGGCGGGGAGCTGTTTTTT,CASSPIPGGGELFF
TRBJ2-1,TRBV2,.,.,TGTACCAGCAGTTCCAACCTGATAATAGAGGGCTACAATGAGCAGTTCTTC,CTSSSNLIIEGYNEQFF
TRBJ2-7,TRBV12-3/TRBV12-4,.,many,TGTGCCAGCAGTAACCGATCGGGACGAACCTACGAGCAGTACTTC,CASSNRSGRTYEQYF
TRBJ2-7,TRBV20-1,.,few,TGCAGTGCTAGAGACCGGTGGAGGGGGACACCCTACGAGCAGTACTTC,CSARDRWRGTPYEQYF
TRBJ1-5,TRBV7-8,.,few,TGTGCCAGCAGCTTCCCACATCAGCCCCAGCATTTT,CASSFPHQPQHF
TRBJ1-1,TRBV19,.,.,TGTGCCAGTAGTATGCGAGCTGAAGCTTTCTTT,CASSMRAEAFF
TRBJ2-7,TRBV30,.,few,TGTGCCTGGAGTCAAGGGAAGGAGCAGTACTTC,CAWSQGKEQYF
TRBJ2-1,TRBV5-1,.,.,TGCGCCAGCAGCTTGGAGGCTCTTAGTGAGCAGTTCTTC,CASSLEALSEQFF